Sequencing of this T cell receptor beta chain was carried out in a study of T cells after yellow fever vaccination. This clonotype was picked up a small number of times. Per germline, CDR1 SGHNT and CDR2 YYREEE (reference sequence). The CDR3 sequence is 17 residues long. Trimming took 3 bases from V and 4 from J; bases not matched to a gene: 12. TCRdb re-analysed the 5' RACE reads in MiXCR, keeping a single row per CDR3 protein. Of about 260,000 distinct CDR3 sequences listed, about 3.9% are singletons. J is TRBJ2-5 and V is TRBV5-4; 10 positions agree with TRBD2. The source is a man younger than 35 who received the YFV17D yellow fever vaccine. Here the sequenced sample was PBMCs, taken 15 days after the yellow fever booster vaccination. CDR3 bases: TGTGCCAGCAGCTCCCTACTCAGCGGGGGGGCCGGAGAGACCCAGTACTTC. Its protein product is CASSSLLSGGAGETQYF.